The entry that follows covers one TCR beta chain sequence. Its antigen is still unknown. A much larger clone is a single base away; this may be a read error. TCRbeta-specific cDNA was reverse-transcribed from 500 ng total RNA using a constant-region primer and ProtoScript II reverse transcriptase. Construction of the TCRbeta libraries relied on three nested rounds of multiplex PCR, following a slightly modified ARM-PCR procedure. The first two PCR rounds used multiplex TRBV1-TRBV30 forward primers with a Cbeta reverse primer, each for approximately 11 cycles. Sample barcodes and Illumina adapters were added in a final 25-cycle PCR using Deep VentR polymerase. Before sequencing, amplicons between 200 and 500 bp were purified from gel using a QIAquick gel extraction kit. An Illumina HiSeq 2500 was used to sequence the TCRbeta amplicons with 250-bp paired-end reads. Concerning the study's data processing: Trimmomatic v0.33 was used to quality-trim the reads, and FLASH v1.2.11 was used to merge paired reads so that full CDR3 sequences could be recovered. MiGEC v1.2.1b assigned V, D and J germline segments to the rearranged TCRbeta sequences. Clonotype statistics and Shannon-Wiener diversity indices were calculated with VDJtools v1.0.0. Except for diversity analysis, only each sample's 250 most abundant clonotypes were used in subsequent analyses to reduce sampling bias. The raw public data were reprocessed by TCRdb itself: fastp quality trimming at Q25, MiXCR clonotype calling, in-frame beta chains only. Each record represents a unique CDR3 protein, reported with the most common genes and DNA among its rows. The V and J calls come from TCRdb's annotation, not from the publication. This sample comprises 300,000 to 400,000 distinct CDR3 sequences, less than 65% of them detected only once. The ten largest account for under 8% of the sample.

From the cysteine up to the phenylalanine, the CDR3 has a length of 12 residues. CDR3 DNA is the only sequence kept; it has 36 bases, read in frame from the first base. TRIzol reagent was used to extract blood RNA from unsorted whole blood, while the DNeasy Blood & Tissue kit provided the germline DNA. At the time of sampling, the patients were treatment-naive and had chronic HBV infection. Before surgery, about 4 milliliters of peripheral blood were collected into K2EDTA tubes. The data are from a study of tumor-infiltrating lymphocytes in primary liver carcinoma (dated by TCRdb to about 2017). Broadly, across the study: Roughly 5 patients with histopathologically diagnosed primary liver carcinoma underwent surgical resection in China between 2015 and 2016. The five patients, three men and two women aged 30 to 69 years, had hepatocellular carcinoma (four) or combined HCC and intrahepatic cholangiocarcinoma (one). The five patients had tumors of stage T1-T3 N0M0, with maximum diameters ranging from 4.2 to 10 cm. Roughly 3.5 to 7.5 million productive TCRbeta reads were obtained per sample, and no significant difference in read depth was found between tissue types. The study combined TCRbeta repertoire sequencing, expression microarrays and whole-exome sequencing across five regions of each liver tumor, with adjacent normal tissue and blood. A total of approximately 35 specimens from 5 patients, comprising about 25 tumor regions, 5 adjacent noncancerous liver tissues and 5 peripheral blood samples, were covered by TCRbeta repertoire sequencing. Reproducibility between technical replicate repertoires was high, with correlation coefficients above 0.95 and mean shared-clone rates about 0.9. Overall study outcomes, separate from this receptor: The top 250 clones made up a significantly larger repertoire fraction in tumors than in blood (p = 0.039). Because the samples were bulk and unsorted, CD4+ and CD8+ T cell repertoires could not be compared. Only the TCR beta chain was sequenced, so true repertoire diversity is likely underestimated because unpaired alpha chains were not captured. Consistent with antigen-driven expansion, pairs of tumor regions showed higher repertoire overlap (mean around 35%) than either tumor-adjacent pairs (around 17%) or tumor-blood pairs (around 14%). The study included only five patients, and the authors note findings should be validated in a larger study.

The rearranged chain carries TRBV12-3 or TRBV12-4 and TRBJ2-7, with the identity of the D gene unclear. What was sequenced was peripheral blood. The receptor's source is a man aged 40-55 years with primary liver carcinoma and hepatitis B virus infection. The CDR3 protein sequence reads: CASALESYKQYF. The DNA is TGTGCCAGTGCCTTGGAATCCTACAAGCAGTACTTC.